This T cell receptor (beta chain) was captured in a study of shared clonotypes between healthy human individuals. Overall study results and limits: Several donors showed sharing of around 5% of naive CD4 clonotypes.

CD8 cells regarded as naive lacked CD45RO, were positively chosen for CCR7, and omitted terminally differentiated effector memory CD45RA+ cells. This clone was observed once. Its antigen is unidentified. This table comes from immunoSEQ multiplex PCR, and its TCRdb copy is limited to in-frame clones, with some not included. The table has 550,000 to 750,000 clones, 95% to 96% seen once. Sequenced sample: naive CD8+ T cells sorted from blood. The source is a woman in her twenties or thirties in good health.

Here the CDR3 reads CASSLAQGIEAFF. The CDR3 DNA is TGTGCCAGCAGCTTGGCCCAGGGGATAGAAGCTTTCTTT. This chain uses TRBV5-4 with TRBJ1-1; D is possibly TRBD1 (6 bases). CDR1 and CDR2 (germline): SGHNT, YYREEE (reference sequence). The germline V and J ends were trimmed by 0 bases and 8 bases, with 11 bases remaining between them. This CDR3 is built from 13 residues. Using reference TRBV5-4 and TRBJ1-1 for the parts outside the CDR3, the full variable domain is ETGVTQSPTHLIKTRGQQVTLRCSSQSGHNTVSWYQQALGQGPQFIFQYYREEENGRGNFPPRFSGLQFPNYSSELNVNALELDDSALYLCASSLAQGIEAFFGQGTRLTVV.